This TCR beta chain was obtained from a study of T cell changes during pregnancy in multiple sclerosis. The repertoire was sequenced with immunoSEQ multiplex PCR; TCRdb's copy has only in-frame clones and lacks some. The data contain approximately 120,000 clones, about 96% of them singletons. Germline CDR1 and CDR2: SGHTA and FQGNSA. This CDR3 has 13 amino acids. With 4 bases clipped from V and 7 bases from J, the junction kept 3 bases outside the gene matches. The source of this sequence is a female donor with multiple sclerosis, enrolled in a pregnancy study. The source material was peripheral blood, sampled after pregnancy. The V and J genes are TRBV7-2 and TRBJ2-4; 8 bases line up with TRBD1. In DNA, the CDR3 is TGTGCCAGCAGCTACCGACAGGGGAACATTCAGTACTTC. Its translation is CASSYRQGNIQYF.